The 8 T cell receptor beta chains below come from one sample, sequenced in a study of chemoradiotherapy in HPV16-positive cancers. The protocol was immunoSEQ multiplex PCR, while the TCRdb copy is restricted to in-frame clones and leaves out a portion. The sample has about 1,200 clones, roughly 44% seen once. The sample was acquired from a patient who underwent chemoradiotherapy. The source of these receptors is a human donor with HPV-associated anogenital cancer.

V and J are TRBV4-1 and TRBJ1-5; unclear D gene. Trimming stripped 1 base from V and 6 bases from J, with 10 bases between. The germline V gene encodes CDR1 MGHRA and CDR2 YSYEKL. The length of the CDR3 is 14 residues. The CDR3 sequence is CASSQAIGSQPQHF. The DNA of the CDR3 is TGCGCCAGCAGCCAAGCGATTGGGAGTCAGCCCCAGCATTTT.

This rearrangement joins TRBV20-1 to TRBJ2-5; D gene uncertain. V was shortened by 6 bases and J by 7 bases, with 12 bases between the two germline ends. Germline CDR1 is DFQATT and CDR2 is SNEGSKA (reference sequence). This CDR3 is built from 11 residues. CDR3 sequence reads: CSALLSPTQYF. The CDR3 nucleotides are TGCAGTGCCCTTCTGTCGCCGACCCAGTACTTC.

The chain couples TRBV10-2 to TRBJ2-7, with 13 bases identical to TRBD2. Germline trimming cut 3 bases from V and 4 bases from J; bases unmatched to any gene: 9. The length of the CDR3 is 17 residues. The germline CDR1 and CDR2 sequences are WSHSY and SAAADI. The CDR3 sequence is CASSDLGLAGYSYEQYF. As DNA, the CDR3 is TGCGCCAGCAGTGACCTGGGACTAGCGGGGTACTCATACGAGCAGTACTTC.

The chain recombines TRBV6-4 with TRBJ2-3; D might be TRBD1 or TRBD2, each matching 5 bases. CDR3 size: 15 residues. V was shortened by 0 bases and J by 0 bases, with 7 bases between the two germline ends. Germline CDR1 reads MRHNA; CDR2 reads SNTAGT. The CDR3 DNA reads as TGTGCCAGCAGTGACTCGAGGGACAGCACAGATACGCAGTATTTT. Translated: CASSDSRDSTDTQYF.

V and J are TRBV5-1 and TRBJ1-2; maybe TRBD1 (6 bases). CDR1 SGHRS and CDR2 YFSETQ come from the germline V gene. The V end was cut by 6 bases, the J end by 5 bases, with 14 bases between. This CDR3 region has 13 residues. The CDR3 loop reads CASTKDRQYGYTF. CDR3 DNA: TGCGCCAGCACAAAAGACAGGCAATATGGCTACACCTTC.

The J gene is TRBJ1-2, the V gene TRBV6-1; the match to TRBD1 covers 8 bases. The V and J ends lost 1 base and 7 bases, in that order; junction bases with no gene match: 5. CDR1 and CDR2 (germline): MNHNS, SASEGT. The CDR3 sequence is 14 residues long. The CDR3 nucleotides read TGTGCCAGCAGTGAAGACAGGGGGATGGGTGGCTACACCTTC. It encodes CASSEDRGMGGYTF.

This clone is large in the sample. The V gene is TRBV13, the J gene TRBJ1-1, with D perhaps matching TRBD1 (6 bases). CDR1 is PRHDT and CDR2 is FYEKMQ in the germline V gene (reference sequence). V was cut by 8 bases and J by 3 bases, with 13 bases left in between. The CDR3 is 13 residues long. This CDR3 is CASAGEEDTEAFF. As DNA, the CDR3 is TGTGCCAGCGCAGGGGAAGAGGACACTGAAGCTTTCTTT.

This chain uses TRBV6-5 with TRBJ2-1, with D uncertain. From germline, CDR1 is MNHEY and CDR2 SVGAGI. This CDR3 contains 14 residues. V lost 2 bases and J 15 bases, leaving 20 bases between the germline ends. CDR3 DNA: TGTGCCAGCAGTTACCAAGACCTATCCGCCGTGCGGTTCTTC. It yields the protein CASSYQDLSAVRFF.